This record concerns one T cell receptor (beta chain) sequence. The data belong to a study of blood T cell repertoires in COVID-19. Assay: immunoSEQ multiplex PCR; the TCRdb copy retains only in-frame clones and omits some. The table lists 140,000 to 150,000 clones, over 75% of them singletons. Germline V gene data show CDR1 as SGHNT and CDR2 as YENEEA. Losses at the gene ends were 3 bases for V and 3 bases for J; bases not matched to a gene: 5. The CDR3 sequence is 15 residues long. The sample consisted of peripheral blood. The sequence came from a woman in her 50s with acute or convalescent COVID-19. The rearrangement joins TRBV11-3 to TRBJ1-1, with 9 bases lining up with TRBD1. The CDR3 loop is CASSFTGGGYTEAFF. The CDR3 DNA follows: TGTGCCAGCAGCTTCACAGGGGGCGGCTACACTGAAGCTTTCTTT.